The rows below give T cell receptor beta chains drawn from one sample of a study of tumor-infiltrating lymphocytes in primary liver carcinoma. TCRdb re-called the multiplex PCR reads through MiXCR, storing one row per CDR3 protein. The sample includes 90,000 to 140,000 distinct CDR3 sequences, roughly 80% of them seen just once. Sequenced sample: liver tumor tissue from sampling region 3. The receptors here all came from a man aged 40-49 years with primary liver carcinoma and hepatitis B virus infection. The CDR3 runs from the conserved cysteine through the conserved F or W.

CDR3aa	v_gene	j_gene
CYSSLVAESYNEQFF	TRBV5-1	TRBJ2-1
CSVANGWGTPYEQYF	TRBV29-1	TRBJ2-7
CGISELQGNNSPLHF	TRBV6-1	TRBJ1-6
CASSGHGSHEQYF	TRBV5-4	TRBJ2-7
CANSQGLSSGRSRKEQYF	TRBV14	NA
CASSLMLGQGYNEQLF	TRBV5-1	TRBJ2-1
CVSILTGVLGNVQFF	TRBV11-1	TRBJ2-1
CAGSLGRIAGGNTWELFF	TRBV11-3	TRBJ2-2
CTSSQDTKNTEAFF	TRBV4-3	TRBJ1-1
CASSLVCWEGCHLYNEQFF	TRBV5-1	TRBJ2-1
CASSFIGGPAHEQFF	TRBV6-5	TRBJ2-1
CVSSLFTLTGETQYF	TRBV12-3/TRBV12-4	TRBJ2-5
CASSYGSAGGWGEIQYF	TRBV6-2/TRBV6-3	TRBJ2-5
CSVGWARQPQHF	TRBV29-1	TRBJ1-5
CAISGTGGLTDTQYF	TRBV10-3	TRBJ2-3
CASSLRAFTGELFF	TRBV7-2	TRBJ2-2
CSVHLEREQFF	TRBV29-1	TRBJ2-1
CASSLTGVSVQFF	TRBV5-1	TRBJ2-1
CAGDFPGTSGTKNIQYF	TRBV11-1	TRBJ2-4
CASTTPAVAKKIQYF	TRBV11-2	TRBJ2-4
CASTGDTGGLFF	TRBV12-3/TRBV12-4	TRBJ2-2
CASSPPSGLSGSTIYF	TRBV7-9	TRBJ1-3
CASRVGINYGYAF	TRBV6-5	TRBJ1-2
CSGWTQSSYNERSF	TRBV29-1	TRBJ2-1